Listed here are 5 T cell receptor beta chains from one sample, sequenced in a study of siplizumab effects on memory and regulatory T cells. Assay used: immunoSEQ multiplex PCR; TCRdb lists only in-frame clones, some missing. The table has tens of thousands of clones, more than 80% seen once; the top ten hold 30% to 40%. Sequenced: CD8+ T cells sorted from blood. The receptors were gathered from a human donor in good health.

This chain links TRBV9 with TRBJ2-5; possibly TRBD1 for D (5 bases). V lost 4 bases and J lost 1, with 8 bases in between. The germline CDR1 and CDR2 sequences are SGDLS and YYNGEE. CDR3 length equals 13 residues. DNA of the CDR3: TGTGCCAGCAGCTTCGACAGCCAAGAGACCCAGTACTTC. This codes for CASSFDSQETQYF.

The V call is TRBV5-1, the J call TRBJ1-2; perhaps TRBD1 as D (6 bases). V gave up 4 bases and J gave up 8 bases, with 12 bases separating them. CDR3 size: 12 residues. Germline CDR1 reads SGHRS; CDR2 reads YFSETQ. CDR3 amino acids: CASSPGARGYTF. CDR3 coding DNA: TGCGCCAGCAGCCCAGGGGCGAGAGGCTACACCTTC.

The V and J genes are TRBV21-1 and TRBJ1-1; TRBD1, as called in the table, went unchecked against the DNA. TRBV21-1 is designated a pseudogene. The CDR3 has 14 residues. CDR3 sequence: CASSTRQGNTEAFF. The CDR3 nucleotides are TGTGCCAGCAGCACCCGACAGGGGAACACTGAAGCTTTCTTT.

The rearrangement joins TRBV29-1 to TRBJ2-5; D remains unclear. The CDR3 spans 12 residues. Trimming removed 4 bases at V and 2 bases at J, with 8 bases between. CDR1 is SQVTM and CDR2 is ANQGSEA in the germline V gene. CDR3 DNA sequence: TGCAGCGTTGTTGTCGGACAAGAGACCCAGTACTTC. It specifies CSVVVGQETQYF.

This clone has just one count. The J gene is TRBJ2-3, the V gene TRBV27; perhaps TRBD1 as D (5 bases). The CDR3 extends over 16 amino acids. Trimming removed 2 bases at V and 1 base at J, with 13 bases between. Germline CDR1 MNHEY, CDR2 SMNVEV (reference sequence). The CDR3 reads CASSLTGTGGTDTQYF. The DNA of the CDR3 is TGTGCCAGCAGTTTAACAGGTACTGGGGGCACAGATACGCAGTATTTT.